The next 14 T cell receptor gamma chains were all read from a single sample in a study of Vδ1+ human thymocytes. The study's findings and limits: Thymic TRG and TRD repertoires appeared highly polyclonal.

Extracted RNA was reverse transcribed into cDNA. Pooled V-gene forward primers with one constant-region reverse primer generated the CDR3 amplicons by multiplex PCR. TCRdb applied CATT to the multiplex PCR reads for clone calling. The data show about 27,000 gamma-chain clones, 15% to 25% seen once. Their specific antigens are unknown. The sequencing sample was made of Vdelta1+ gamma-delta thymocytes from the thymus. Subset in this sample: FACS-sorted CD3+ TCRalphabeta- TCRVdelta1+ TCRVdelta2- thymocytes. The receptors come from a boy younger than two who had congenital heart surgery.

This clone was seen more than once but under ten times. This chain links TRGV3 with TRGJ1 or TRGJ2. Germline-derived CDR1 and CDR2 are VTNTFY and YDVSTARD (reference sequence). This CDR3 comprises 11 residues. The trim removed 3 bases at V and 11 bases at J, leaving 7 bases unmatched. CDR3 bases: TGTGCCACCTGGGACTGTCCGGAGAAACTCTTT. It yields the protein CATWDCPEKLF.

The genes are TRGV4 and TRGJ1 or TRGJ2. With 4 bases clipped from V and 10 bases from J, the junction kept 19 bases outside the gene matches. Germline lookup yields CDR1 EGSTGY and CDR2 YDSYTSSV. The CDR3 has 15 residues. The CDR3 bases are TGTGCCACCTGGGACGGGCTGGGAAGGGGGAAAAAGAAACTCTTT. Protein product: CATWDGLGRGKKKLF.

This clone was recorded a few times. V gene TRGV5 combines with J gene TRGJ1 or TRGJ2. The length of the CDR3 is 13 residues. Germline CDR1 is VINAFY and CDR2 is YDVSNSKD. Losses at the gene ends were 5 bases for V and 2 bases for J; bases not matched to a gene: 6. The CDR3 protein is CATWVLHYYKKLF. CDR3 sequence (DNA): TGTGCCACCTGGGTCCTCCATTATTATAAGAAACTCTTT.

The chain couples TRGV4 to TRGJ1 or TRGJ2. V trimming: 2 bases; J trimming: 0 bases; junction bases outside the gene matches: 10. Germline-derived CDR1 and CDR2 are EGSTGY and YDSYTSSV. The CDR3 sequence is 16 residues long. DNA for the CDR3: TGTGCCACCTGGGATGAGACGAAATGGAATTATTATAAGAAACTCTTT. Protein product: CATWDETKWNYYKKLF.

This clone occurred a few times. Other DNA sequences in this specimen translate into the identical CDR3. The rearrangement uses TRGV2 and TRGJ1 or TRGJ2. Germline CDR1 and CDR2: EGSNGY and YDSYNSKV. Trimming removed 0 bases from V and 8 bases from J; junction bases left unmatched: 4. The CDR3 is 12 residues long. The CDR3 DNA reads as TGTGCCACCTGGGACGGGCGAAATAAGAAACTCTTT. Encoded protein: CATWDGRNKKLF.

This clone was counted between two and nine times. Other DNA sequences in this sample translate to the same CDR3. The rearrangement uses TRGV2 and TRGJ1 or TRGJ2. There are 12 residues in the CDR3. V shed 1 base and J 9 bases; nucleotides not matched to a gene: 6. Germline V gives CDR1 EGSNGY, CDR2 YDSYNSKV. The CDR3 region has the DNA TGTGCCACCTGGGACGGACCTTTTAAGAAACTCTTT. Its protein is CATWDGPFKKLF.

The rearrangement links TRGV3 to TRGJ1 or TRGJ2. V was pared by 0 bases and J by 0 bases, with 11 bases of the junction left unmatched. The CDR3 runs to 17 residues. Germline V CDR1 and CDR2: VTNTFY, YDVSTARD (reference sequence). The DNA of the CDR3 is TGTGCCACCTGGGACAGGCTCATGATGGGGAATTATTATAAGAAACTCTTT. Residues: CATWDRLMMGNYYKKLF.

The chain carries TRGV8 and TRGJ1 or TRGJ2. Germline loops: CDR1 VENAVY, CDR2 YDSYNSRV. The trim removed 3 bases at V and 7 bases at J, leaving 6 bases unmatched. CDR3 length: 12 residues. CDR3 nucleotides: TGTGCCACCTGGGATGTCTTGTATAAGAAACTCTTT. Residues: CATWDVLYKKLF.

Relative to its sample, this clone is medium-sized. Other DNA variants within this sample encode the same CDR3. The V call is TRGV9, the J call TRGJ1 or TRGJ2. The CDR3 loop spans 13 amino acids. Losses at the gene ends were 1 base for V and 3 bases for J; bases not matched to a gene: 3. CDR1 is GITISATS and CDR2 is ISYDGTV in the germline V gene (reference sequence). The CDR3 DNA sequence: TGTGCCTTGTGGGAGGTCCTTTATTATAAGAAACTCTTT. Translating gives CALWEVLYYKKLF.

V usage is TRGV8 and J usage is TRGJ1 or TRGJ2. J was trimmed by 2 bases and V by 5 bases; bases with no gene match: 6. CDR3 length: 13 amino acids. Germline CDR1 reads VENAVY; CDR2 reads YDSYNSRV. This CDR3 is CATWGYYYYKKLF. The CDR3 region has the DNA TGTGCCACCTGGGGTTACTATTATTATAAGAAACTCTTT.

This clone was counted only a few times. One end of the junction is discordant with germline, which a read error may explain. The chain has TRGV9 and TRGJ1 or TRGJ2. Per germline, CDR1 GITISATS and CDR2 ISYDGTV (reference sequence). The CDR3 length is 11 residues. The CDR3 sequence: CALREQNKKLF. CDR3 nucleotide sequence: TGTGCCTTGCGGGAGCAAAATAAGAAACTCTTT.

The chain carries TRGV8 and TRGJP1. The V segment lost 4 bases and the J segment 8 bases; nucleotides outside the gene matches: 4. This CDR3 region has 12 residues. Per the germline V gene, CDR1 is VENAVY and CDR2 is YDSYNSRV. The CDR3 protein is CATWERGWFKIF. CDR3 DNA: TGTGCCACCTGGGAGAGAGGTTGGTTCAAGATATTT.

This clone qualifies as medium-sized (0.01 to 0.1%). Additional DNA sequences in this sample encode the identical CDR3. The chain uses TRGV2 and TRGJ1 or TRGJ2. CDR3 length: 11 amino acids. J gave up 10 bases and V 0 bases, and 3 bases lay outside the gene matches. Germline values: CDR1 EGSNGY, CDR2 YDSYNSKV. CDR3 sequence reads: CATWDGPKKLF. As DNA, the CDR3 is TGTGCCACCTGGGACGGGCCGAAGAAACTCTTT.

This clone came up a few times. A much larger clonotype is one base distant, so this may be a read error. This chain joins TRGV4 and TRGJP1. The CDR3 consists of 13 residues. Germline V gene lookup returns CDR1 EGSTGY and CDR2 YDSYTSSV. V lost 6 bases, J lost 0 bases, and 1 base stayed unmatched. This CDR3 reads CATWYTTGWFKIF. Written as DNA, the CDR3 is TGTGCCACCTGGTATACCACTGGTTGGTTCAAGATATTT.